The sequence of this T cell receptor beta chain was determined in a study of blood T cell repertoires in COVID-19. The overall study: T cells, B-cell-depleted T cells, or PBMCs provided the cDNA or gDNA that served as material.

Under the authors' procedure: It was from reference gene primer amplification that nucleated cell counts were estimated. The repertoire was sequenced with immunoSEQ multiplex PCR; TCRdb's copy has only in-frame clones and lacks some. D and trimming were read from the DNA, whereas the V and J calls and clone size are those reported in that table. The sample includes under 250,000 clones, 88% of them seen just once. Cohorts were based on clinical histories the participants reported. The source material was PBMCs or T cells enriched from blood (not recorded which). This TCR derives from a woman aged 25 to 39 who had been exposed to COVID-19.

CDR3 amino acids: CASSEGTGYEQYF. In DNA form, the CDR3 reads TGTGCCAGCAGTGAAGGGACAGGGTACGAGCAGTACTTC. This sequence joins TRBV2 and TRBJ2-7, with TRBD1 matching over 8 bases. Germline V gene sequence: CDR1 SNHLY, CDR2 FYNNEI. The CDR3 has 13 residues. The ends lost 1 base at V and 4 bases at J; junction bases unmatched: 0.